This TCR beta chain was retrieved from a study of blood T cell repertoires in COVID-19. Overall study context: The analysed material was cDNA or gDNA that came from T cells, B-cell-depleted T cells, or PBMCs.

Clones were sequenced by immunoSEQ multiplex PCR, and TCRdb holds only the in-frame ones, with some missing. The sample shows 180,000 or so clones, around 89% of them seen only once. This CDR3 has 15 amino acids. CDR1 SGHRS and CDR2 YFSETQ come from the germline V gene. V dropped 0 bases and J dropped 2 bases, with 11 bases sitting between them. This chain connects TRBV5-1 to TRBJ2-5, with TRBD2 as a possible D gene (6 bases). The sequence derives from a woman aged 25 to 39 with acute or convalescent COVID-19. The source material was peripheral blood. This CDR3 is CASSLAGTSQETQYF. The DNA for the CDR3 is TGCGCCAGCAGCTTGGCGGGGACTTCACAAGAGACCCAGTACTTC.